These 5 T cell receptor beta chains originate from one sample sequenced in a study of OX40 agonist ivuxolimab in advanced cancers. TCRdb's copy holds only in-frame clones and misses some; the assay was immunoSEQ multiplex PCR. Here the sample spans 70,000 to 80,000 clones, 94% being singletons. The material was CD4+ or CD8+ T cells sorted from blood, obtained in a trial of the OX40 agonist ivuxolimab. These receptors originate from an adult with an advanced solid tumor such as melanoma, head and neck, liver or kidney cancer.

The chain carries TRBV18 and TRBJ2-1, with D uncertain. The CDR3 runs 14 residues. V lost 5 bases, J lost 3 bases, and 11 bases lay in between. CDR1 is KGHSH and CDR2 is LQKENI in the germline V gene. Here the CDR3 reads CASSRTEFYNEQFF. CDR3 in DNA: TGTGCCAGCTCAAGAACGGAATTCTACAATGAGCAGTTCTTC. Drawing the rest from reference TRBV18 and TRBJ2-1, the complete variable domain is NAGVMQNPRHLVRRRGQEARLRCSPMKGHSHVYWYRQLPEEGLKFMVYLQKENIIDESGMPKERFSAEFPKEGPSILRIQQVVRGDSAAYFCASSRTEFYNEQFFGPGTRLTVL.

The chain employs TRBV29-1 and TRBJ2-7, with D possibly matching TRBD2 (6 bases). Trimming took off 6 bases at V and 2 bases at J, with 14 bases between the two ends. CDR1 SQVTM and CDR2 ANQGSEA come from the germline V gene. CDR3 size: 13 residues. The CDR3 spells CSVVWEDTYEQYF. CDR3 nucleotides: TGCAGCGTCGTGTGGGAGGACACCTACGAGCAGTACTTC.

Here the CDR3 DNA reads TGTGCCAGCAGCTTACGTGGCGGGGATTCTGATACGCAGTATTTT. Translated: CASSLRGGDSDTQYF. J is TRBJ2-3 and V is TRBV7-6; maybe TRBD2 (6 bases). Trimming took off 2 bases at V and 6 bases at J, with 15 bases between the two ends. The V gene's germline CDR1 is SGHVS and CDR2 FNYEAQ. The CDR3 is 15 amino acids.

CDR3 coding DNA: TGTGCCAGCAGCTTGGTTGTTAGCGGTAGCTCCTACAATGAGCAGTTCTTC. Its protein is CASSLVVSGSSYNEQFF. The J gene is TRBJ2-1, the V gene TRBV5-6; D possibly corresponds to TRBD2 (6 bases). This CDR3 is 17 amino acids long. Germline assignment: CDR1 SGHDT and CDR2 YYEEEE. Trimming shortened V by 0 bases and J by 0 bases, and 13 bases separated the two germline ends. Combining the CDR3 with reference TRBV5-6 and TRBJ2-1 gives the whole variable domain DAGVTQSPTHLIKTRGQQVTLRCSPKSGHDTVSWYQQALGQGPQFIFQYYEEEERQRGNFPDRFSGHQFPNYSSELNVNALLLGDSALYLCASSLVVSGSSYNEQFFGPGTRLTVL.

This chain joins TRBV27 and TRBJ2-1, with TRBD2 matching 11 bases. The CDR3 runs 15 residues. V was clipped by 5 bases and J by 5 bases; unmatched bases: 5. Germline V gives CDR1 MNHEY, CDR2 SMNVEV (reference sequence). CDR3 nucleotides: TGTGCCAGCAGTATCGGGACTAGCGGTAACAATGAGCAGTTCTTC. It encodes CASSIGTSGNNEQFF.